This entry describes one T cell receptor beta chain. Two negative PCRs, clearance, or symptom resolution were required of recovered Cohort 3 donors. The sample belongs to a study of blood T cell repertoires in COVID-19. Study in general: Acute and convalescent COVID-19 samples came from the United States, Italy and Spain. PBMCs, B-cell-depleted T cells, or T cells were the source of the cDNA or gDNA that made up the material.

Clones were sequenced by immunoSEQ multiplex PCR, and TCRdb holds only the in-frame ones, with some missing. This sample has about 350,000 clones, with about 90% found just once. The CDR3 has 15 residues. Germline V gives CDR1 SGHVS, CDR2 FQNEAQ. V lost 0 bases and J lost 0, with 6 bases in between. The chain employs TRBV7-8 and TRBJ1-3; tentative D call: TRBD1 (5 bases). The clonotype was recovered from a woman aged 25 to 45 who had recovered from COVID-19. The sample consisted of PBMCs or T cells enriched from blood (not recorded which). CDR3 region: CASSLAGGSGNTIYF. DNA of the CDR3: TGTGCCAGCAGCTTAGCCGGGGGCTCTGGAAACACCATATATTTT.